The clone carrying this T cell receptor (beta chain) was observed many times. Its target is not known. The CDR3 is 16 residues long. Trimming removed 4 bases from V and 6 bases from J, with 18 bases in between. Germline V lookup: CDR1 MGHDK, CDR2 SYGVNS. The entry originates in a study of T cells after yellow fever vaccination. Points from the study as a whole: Post-booster reappearance was seen for most primary-vaccination clones (96% CD4, about 90% CD8). Weaker overall, the secondary response nonetheless peaked faster (day 5 versus 15).

A universal primer site and UMIs were added as TCR cDNA was made by 5'RACE template switching. A single record per CDR3 protein comes from TCRdb applying MiXCR to the 5' RACE reads. The sample gives about 69,000 distinct CDR3 sequences, about 6% of which show up once; roughly 2% is in the top ten. The rearrangement joins TRBV25-1 to TRBJ1-4; a weak D match, TRBD1 (6 bases). This receptor was obtained from a man younger than 30 who received the YFV17D yellow fever vaccine. Sequencing used CD4+ T cells sorted from PBMCs, obtained around 16 days after the first yellow fever vaccination. The CDR3 DNA sequence: TGTGCCAGCAGTGGGATCACAGGGCTCGCTGATGAAAAACTGTTTTTT. It specifies CASSGITGLADEKLFF.